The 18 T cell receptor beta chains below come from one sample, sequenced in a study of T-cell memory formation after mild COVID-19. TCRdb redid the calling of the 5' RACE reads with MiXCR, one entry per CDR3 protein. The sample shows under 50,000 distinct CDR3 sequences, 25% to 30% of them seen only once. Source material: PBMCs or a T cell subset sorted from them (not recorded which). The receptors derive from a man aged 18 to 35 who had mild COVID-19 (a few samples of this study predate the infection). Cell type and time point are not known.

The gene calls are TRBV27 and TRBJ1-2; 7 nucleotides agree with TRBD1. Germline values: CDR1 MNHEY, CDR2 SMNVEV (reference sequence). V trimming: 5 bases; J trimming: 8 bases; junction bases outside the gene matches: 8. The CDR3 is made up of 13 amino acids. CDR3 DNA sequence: TGTGCCAGCAGTACGCTCAGGGGGGACGGCTACACCTTC. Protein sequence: CASSTLRGDGYTF.

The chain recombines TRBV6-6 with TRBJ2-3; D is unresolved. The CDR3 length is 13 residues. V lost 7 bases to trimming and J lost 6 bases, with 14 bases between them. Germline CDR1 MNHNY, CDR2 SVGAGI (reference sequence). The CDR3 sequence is CASIGAAPDTQYF. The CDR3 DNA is TGTGCCAGCATTGGTGCAGCCCCGGATACGCAGTATTTT.

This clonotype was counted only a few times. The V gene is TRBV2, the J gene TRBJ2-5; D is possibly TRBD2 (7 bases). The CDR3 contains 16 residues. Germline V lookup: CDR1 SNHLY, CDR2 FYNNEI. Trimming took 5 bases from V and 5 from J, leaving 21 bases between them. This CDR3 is CASSKVGGGAGETQYF. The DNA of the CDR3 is TGTGCCAGCAGTAAAGTCGGAGGGGGGGCCGGGGAGACCCAGTACTTC. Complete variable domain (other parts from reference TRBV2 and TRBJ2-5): EPEVTQTPSHQVTQMGQEVILRCVPISNHLYFYWYRQILGQKVEFLVSFYNNEISEKSEIFDDQFSVERPDGSNFTLKIRSTKLEDSAMYFCASSKVGGGAGETQYFGPGTRLLVL.

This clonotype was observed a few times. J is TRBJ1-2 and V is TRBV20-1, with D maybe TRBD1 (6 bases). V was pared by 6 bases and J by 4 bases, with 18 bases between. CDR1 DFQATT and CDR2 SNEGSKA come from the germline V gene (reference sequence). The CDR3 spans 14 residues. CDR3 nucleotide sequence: TGCAGTGCCCACTCCGGGGGCGAGTTCTATGGCTACACCTTC. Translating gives CSAHSGGEFYGYTF.

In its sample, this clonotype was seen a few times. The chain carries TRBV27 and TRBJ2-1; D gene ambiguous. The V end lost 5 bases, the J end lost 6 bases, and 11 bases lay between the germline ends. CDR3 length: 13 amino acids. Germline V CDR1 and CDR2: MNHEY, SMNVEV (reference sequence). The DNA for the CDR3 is TGTGCCAGCAGTACGACGGCAGCCAATGAGCAGTTCTTC. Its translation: CASSTTAANEQFF.

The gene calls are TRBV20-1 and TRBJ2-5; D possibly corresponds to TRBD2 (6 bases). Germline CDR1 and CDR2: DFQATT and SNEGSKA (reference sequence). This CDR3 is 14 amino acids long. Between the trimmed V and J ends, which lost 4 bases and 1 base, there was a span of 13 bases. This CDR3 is CSATQEGTQETQYF. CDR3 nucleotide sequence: TGCAGTGCTACCCAGGAGGGAACCCAAGAGACCCAGTACTTC.

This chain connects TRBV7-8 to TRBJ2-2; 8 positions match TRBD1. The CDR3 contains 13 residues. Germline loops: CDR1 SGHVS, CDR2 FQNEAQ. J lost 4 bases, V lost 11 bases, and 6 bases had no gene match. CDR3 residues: CAVTGGGTGELFF. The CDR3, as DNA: TGTGCCGTAACAGGGGGTGGCACCGGGGAGCTGTTTTTT.

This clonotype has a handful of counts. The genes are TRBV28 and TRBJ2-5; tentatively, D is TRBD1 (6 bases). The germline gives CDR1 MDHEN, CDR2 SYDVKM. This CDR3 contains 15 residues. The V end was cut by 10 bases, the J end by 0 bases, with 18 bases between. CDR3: CATSEGGTYQETQYF. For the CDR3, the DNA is TGTGCCACCAGCGAAGGGGGAACGTACCAAGAGACCCAGTACTTC.

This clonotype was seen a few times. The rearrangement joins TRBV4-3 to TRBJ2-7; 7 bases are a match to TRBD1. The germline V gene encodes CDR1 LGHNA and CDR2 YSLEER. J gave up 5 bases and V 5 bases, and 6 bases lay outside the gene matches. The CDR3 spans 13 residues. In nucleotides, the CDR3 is TGCGCCAGCAGCTCCGGGACAGCGAACGAGCAGTACTTC. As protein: CASSSGTANEQYF.

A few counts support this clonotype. The CDR3 DNA is TGTGCCAGCAGCTCGGCGGTGGGAGGACTTCTTGAGCAGTTCTTC. It codes for CASSSAVGGLLEQFF. The chain joins TRBV7-8 to TRBJ2-1, with D possibly TRBD2 on 6 matching bases. The CDR3 covers 15 residues. V gave up 4 bases and J gave up 9 bases, with 19 bases separating them. The germline V gene encodes CDR1 SGHVS and CDR2 FQNEAQ.

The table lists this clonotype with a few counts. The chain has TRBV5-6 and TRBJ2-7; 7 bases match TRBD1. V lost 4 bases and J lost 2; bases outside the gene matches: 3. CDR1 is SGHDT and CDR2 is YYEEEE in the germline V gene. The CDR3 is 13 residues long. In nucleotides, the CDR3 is TGTGCCAGCAGCCAGGACAGGCCCTACGAGCAGTACTTC. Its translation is CASSQDRPYEQYF.

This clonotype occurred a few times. CDR3 residues: CASSIAYEQFF. The CDR3 DNA is TGTGCCAGTAGTATCGCATATGAGCAGTTCTTC. V is TRBV19 and J is TRBJ2-1; no definite D call. Trimming stripped 3 bases from V and 8 bases from J, with 5 bases between. The CDR3 consists of 11 residues. CDR1 LNHDA and CDR2 SQIVND come from the germline V gene (reference sequence). The complete variable domain, with remaining parts taken from reference TRBV19 and TRBJ2-1, reads DGGITQSPKYLFRKEGQNVTLSCEQNLNHDAMYWYRQDPGQGLRLIYYSQIVNDFQKGDIAEGYSVSREKKESFPLTVTSAQKNPTAFYLCASSIAYEQFFGPGTRLTVL.

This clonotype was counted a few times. The CDR3 coding sequence is TGTGCCAGCAGTTACTCAGGCTCCGCTGGCTACACCTTC. It specifies CASSYSGSAGYTF. This chain joins TRBV6-5 and TRBJ1-2; D not resolved. CDR3 length: 13 amino acids. Germline-derived CDR1 and CDR2 are MNHEY and SVGAGI. Trimming removed 0 bases from V and 7 bases from J, with 9 bases in between.

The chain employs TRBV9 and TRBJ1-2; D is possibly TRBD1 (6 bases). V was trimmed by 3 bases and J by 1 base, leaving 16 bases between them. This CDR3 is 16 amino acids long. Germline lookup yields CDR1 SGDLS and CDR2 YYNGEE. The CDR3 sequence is CASSDGKDSNNYGYTF. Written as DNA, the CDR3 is TGTGCCAGCAGCGACGGGAAGGACAGTAATAACTATGGCTACACCTTC.

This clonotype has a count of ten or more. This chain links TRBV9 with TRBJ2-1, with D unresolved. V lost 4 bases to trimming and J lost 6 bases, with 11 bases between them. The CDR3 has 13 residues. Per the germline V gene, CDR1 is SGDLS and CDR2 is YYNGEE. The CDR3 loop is CASSPSTSNEQFF. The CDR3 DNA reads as TGTGCCAGCAGCCCGTCAACTTCCAATGAGCAGTTCTTC.

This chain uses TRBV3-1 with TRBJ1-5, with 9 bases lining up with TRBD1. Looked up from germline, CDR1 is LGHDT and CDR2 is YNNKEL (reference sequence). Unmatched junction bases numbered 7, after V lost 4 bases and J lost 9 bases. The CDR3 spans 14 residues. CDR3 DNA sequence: TGTGCCAGCAGCCTGAGGACAGGGGTCGGGCCCCAGCATTTT. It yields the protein CASSLRTGVGPQHF.

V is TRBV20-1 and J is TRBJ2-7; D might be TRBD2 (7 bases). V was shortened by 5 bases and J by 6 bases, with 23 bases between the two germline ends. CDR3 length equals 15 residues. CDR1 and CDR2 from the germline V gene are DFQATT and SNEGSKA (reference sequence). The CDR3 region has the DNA TGCAGTGCTCCATGCACTAGAGGGGGGGATACCGAGCAGTACGTC. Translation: CSAPCTRGGDTEQYV.

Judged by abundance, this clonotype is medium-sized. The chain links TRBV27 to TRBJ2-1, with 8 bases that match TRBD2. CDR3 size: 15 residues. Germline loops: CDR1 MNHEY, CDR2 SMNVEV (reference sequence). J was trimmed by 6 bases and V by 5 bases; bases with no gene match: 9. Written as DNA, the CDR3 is TGTGCCAGCAGTCTAAGCGGGGGCCCAGCCAATGAGCAGTTCTTC. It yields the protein CASSLSGGPANEQFF.